This entry concerns a single T cell receptor (beta chain). Its antigen is not identified. These data come from a study of shared clonotypes between healthy human individuals. Study context: Three plates each covered CD4 naive and memory; CD8 naive two, CD8 memory one. General study results and limits: Generation of non-shared clonotypes was less probable than generation of clonotypes shared by all four donors.

Assay: immunoSEQ multiplex PCR; the TCRdb copy retains only in-frame clones and omits some. The table has about 1,500,000 clones, approximately 96% seen once. Trimming took off 3 bases at V and 4 bases at J, with 6 bases between the two ends. Germline CDR1 MGHRA, CDR2 YSYEKL. The CDR3 extends over 13 amino acids. The chain employs TRBV4-1 and TRBJ2-2; D uncertain. The material sequenced was naive CD4+ T cells sorted from blood. The subset here: CD45RA+ positively selected. The receptor's source is a man aged 25 to 40 in good health. The CDR3 coding sequence is TGCGCCAGCAGCCATATGAGCACCGGGGAGCTGTTTTTT. Residues: CASSHMSTGELFF.